These T cell receptor beta chains were read from a single sample in a study of cytomegalovirus exposure and HLA in healthy donors. TCRdb's table, derived via immunoSEQ multiplex PCR, lists solely in-frame clones and lacks some. The table records around 93,000 clones, 85% of them present only once. The sequencing input was PBMCs. These receptors all come from a man aged 18 to 30 in good health and CMV-seropositive. Each CDR3 is given with its conserved first and last residue. The D gene is left open where the match is weak. Clone size is given for some rows only: seen once, a few or many times, or a class if the clone is expanded.

TRBV28	TRBJ1-1	NA	TRBD1	CASSLMGQTSEAFF	TGTGCCAGCAGTTTAATGGGACAGACCTCTGAAGCTTTCTTT
TRBV2	TRBJ2-3	NA	TRBD1	CASSATGSVWTDTQYF	TGTGCCAGCAGTGCGACAGGGTCGGTTTGGACAGATACGCAGTATTTT
TRBV28	TRBJ2-3	NA	TRBD2	CASSSPGLAGVTQYF	TGTGCCAGCAGCTCCCCGGGACTAGCGGGAGTTACGCAGTATTTT
TRBV19	TRBJ2-7	many	NA	CASSTGETGPYEQYF	TGTGCCAGTAGTACAGGTGAGACAGGACCCTACGAGCAGTACTTC
TRBV27	TRBJ1-1	NA	TRBD1	CASSPRDRGPMDTEAFF	TGTGCCAGCAGCCCCCGGGACAGGGGGCCGATGGACACTGAAGCTTTCTTT
TRBV4-1	TRBJ2-1	NA	NA	CASSQSAHEQFF	TGCGCCAGCAGCCAAAGCGCTCATGAGCAGTTCTTC
TRBV6-1	TRBJ1-2	NA	NA	CASSERTEAKPSHNPFYGYTF	TGTGCCAGCAGTGAAAGGACAGAAGCCAAGCCAAGTCATAACCCTTTCTATGGCTACACCTTC
TRBV2	TRBJ1-5	NA	TRBD1	CASAGTGLYQPQHF	TGTGCCAGCGCTGGGACAGGGTTGTATCAGCCCCAGCATTTT
TRBV5-6	TRBJ2-1	NA	TRBD2	CASQREVFNEQFF	TGTGCCAGTCAGCGGGAGGTATTCAATGAGCAGTTCTTC
TRBV30	TRBJ1-2	NA	NA	CGQGREAYGYTF	TGTGGGCAGGGCAGGGAGGCCTATGGCTACACCTTC
TRBV7-3	TRBJ2-1	NA	TRBD2	CASSFSGGSSNEQFF	TGTGCCAGCAGTTTTTCTGGCGGGAGTTCGAATGAGCAGTTCTTC
TRBV28	TRBJ2-7	NA	TRBD2	CASSLSGSSYEQYF	TGTGCCAGCAGCTTGAGCGGGAGCTCCTACGAGCAGTACTTC
TRBV29-1	TRBJ2-3	NA	NA	CSVVPQGTDTQYF	TGCAGCGTTGTTCCTCAGGGCACAGATACGCAGTATTTT
TRBV12-5	TRBJ1-2	few	NA	CASGLPPTGPYGYTF	TGTGCTAGTGGTTTGCCGCCCACAGGCCCCTATGGCTACACCTTC
TRBV14	TRBJ1-2	NA	NA	CASSQEFGGLGYTF	TGTGCCAGCAGCCAAGAGTTCGGGGGGCTTGGGTACACCTTC
TRBV7-8	TRBJ1-5	NA	NA	CASSLVEGTNQPQHF	TGTGCCAGCAGCTTGGTGGAGGGTACCAATCAGCCCCAGCATTTT
TRBV19	TRBJ1-1	NA	NA	CASSPRRDFWDTEAFF	TGTGCCAGTAGTCCGAGAAGGGACTTCTGGGACACTGAAGCTTTCTTT
TRBV23-1	TRBJ2-5	NA	NA	CASSHSFYGPGTQYF	TGCGCCAGCAGTCACTCGTTCTACGGCCCGGGGACCCAGTACTTC
TRBV9	TRBJ2-7	NA	TRBD2	CASSLEAGVQYEQYF	TGTGCCAGCAGCCTGGAAGCGGGAGTTCAATACGAGCAGTACTTC
TRBV30	TRBJ2-2	NA	TRBD2	CAWVGLARTGELFF	TGTGCCTGGGTGGGACTAGCGAGGACCGGGGAGCTGTTTTTT
TRBV28	TRBJ1-4	NA	NA	CASSLEVEKLFF	TGTGCCAGCAGTTTAGAGGTGGAAAAACTGTTTTTT
TRBV5-1	TRBJ2-7	few	TRBD2	CASSLAQTSVLGEQYF	TGCGCCAGCAGCTTGGCTCAGACTAGCGTCCTTGGTGAGCAGTACTTC
TRBV19	TRBJ1-3	NA	NA	CASSRRSSGNTIYF	TGTGCCAGTAGTCGACGGAGCTCTGGAAACACCATATATTTT
TRBV28	TRBJ1-2	NA	NA	CASSLRQLYGYTF	TGTGCCAGCAGTCTCCGACAGCTCTATGGCTACACCTTC
TRBV15	TRBJ2-5	NA	NA	CATSLLTGPQETQYF	TGTGCCACCAGCTTATTGACAGGTCCCCAAGAGACCCAGTACTTC
TRBV5-1	TRBJ2-7	few	NA	CASSPQTGFVGEQYF	TGCGCCAGCAGCCCCCAGACGGGATTTGTTGGCGAGCAGTACTTC
TRBV7-3	TRBJ2-1	NA	NA	CASSLTLYNEQFF	TGTGCCAGCAGCTTAACCCTCTACAATGAGCAGTTCTTC
TRBV5-1	TRBJ1-1	NA	NA	CASSLAGDSYTEAFF	TGCGCCAGCAGCTTGGCCGGCGACAGCTACACTGAAGCTTTCTTT
TRBV21-1	TRBJ2-3	NA	NA	CAISRTETDTQYF	TGTGCAATTTCGAGGACAGAGACAGATACGCAGTATTTT
TRBV28	TRBJ2-7	NA	TRBD2	CASRVAGGSYEQYF	TGTGCCAGCAGGGTAGCGGGAGGGTCCTACGAGCAGTACTTC
TRBV7-9	TRBJ1-4	NA	TRBD1	CASSLDWTGGEKLFF	TGTGCCAGCAGCTTAGACTGGACAGGGGGCGAAAAACTGTTTTTT
TRBV19	TRBJ1-2	NA	TRBD1	CASSTGQGGLYGYTF	TGTGCCAGTAGTACGGGACAGGGAGGGCTCTATGGCTACACCTTC
TRBV11-3	TRBJ2-2	NA	TRBD1	CASSLSRLGTGTGELFF	TGTGCCAGCAGCTTAAGTCGGTTAGGGACAGGCACCGGGGAGCTGTTTTTT
TRBV4-1	TRBJ2-7	NA	NA	CASSQGDRLAYEQYF	TGCGCCAGCAGCCAAGGCGACAGGTTGGCCTACGAGCAGTACTTC
TRBV7-8	TRBJ2-7	NA	NA	CASSPIVSYEQYF	TGTGCCAGCAGCCCTATTGTCTCCTACGAGCAGTACTTC
TRBV10-3	TRBJ2-1	NA	NA	CSTYSGNEQFF	TGTTCTACCTATAGCGGAAATGAGCAGTTCTTC
TRBV4-1	TRBJ2-2	NA	TRBD2	CATARLAGSTGELFF	TGCGCCACCGCCCGACTAGCGGGAAGTACCGGGGAGCTGTTTTTT
TRBV2	TRBJ2-5	NA	TRBD2	CATVRTSGSHETQYF	TGTGCCACCGTGCGGACTAGCGGGAGTCACGAGACCCAGTACTTC
TRBV9	TRBJ2-2	NA	TRBD2	CASSDGLAGTGRVGELFF	TGTGCCAGCAGCGATGGACTAGCGGGAACCGGAAGGGTCGGGGAGCTGTTTTTT
TRBV29-1	TRBJ1-1	NA	NA	CSVDASATEAFF	TGCAGCGTTGATGCCAGCGCGACTGAAGCTTTCTTT
TRBV5-6	TRBJ1-3	NA	TRBD1	CASSHGTAGNTIYF	TGTGCCAGCAGTCACGGGACAGCTGGAAACACCATATATTTT
TRBV7-8	TRBJ2-3	once	NA	CASSLAYRIADHTDTQYF	TGTGCCAGCAGCTTAGCCTACCGTATAGCGGACCACACAGATACGCAGTATTTT
TRBV27	TRBJ2-5	NA	TRBD2	CASSPGTSGSMETQYF	TGTGCCAGCAGTCCGGGGACTAGCGGGAGCATGGAGACCCAGTACTTC
TRBV25-1	TRBJ2-7	NA	TRBD2	CASSGGAGGSYEQYF	TGTGCCAGCAGTGGAGGAGCGGGAGGAAGCTACGAGCAGTACTTC
TRBV10-1	TRBJ2-3	NA	TRBD2	CASSESLSGRGTDTQYF	TGCGCCAGCAGTGAGTCGTTAAGCGGGAGGGGGACAGATACGCAGTATTTT
TRBV25-1	TRBJ2-2	NA	NA	CATGQYATGELFF	TGTGCCACCGGACAGTACGCCACCGGGGAGCTGTTTTTT
TRBV10-2	TRBJ2-1	once	TRBD2	CASKSLGTSGLQGVYNEQFF	TGCGCCAGCAAAAGCCTCGGGACTAGCGGCCTCCAAGGAGTCTACAATGAGCAGTTCTTC
TRBV28	TRBJ1-4	NA	NA	CASSPTGTYEKLFF	TGTGCCAGTTCTCCTACGGGGACATATGAAAAACTGTTTTTT
TRBV27	TRBJ2-1	NA	TRBD2	CASSSWTSGNEQFF	TGTGCCAGCAGTTCATGGACTAGCGGCAATGAGCAGTTCTTC
TRBV12-5	TRBJ1-5	NA	TRBD1	CASTIGTEGYQPQHF	TGTGCTAGCACCATCGGGACAGAAGGGTATCAGCCCCAGCATTTT
TRBV15	TRBJ2-7	once	TRBD2	CATSIGRGNNRLAGVNYEQYF	TGTGCCACCAGCATCGGAAGGGGGAATAACAGACTAGCGGGAGTGAACTACGAGCAGTACTTC
TRBV13	TRBJ2-7	NA	TRBD2	CASSRGLGEREQYF	TGTGCCAGCAGCCGGGGACTAGGTGAAAGGGAGCAGTACTTC
TRBV7-2	TRBJ2-7	NA	TRBD1	CASSFGQGTLSISYEQYF	TGTGCCAGCAGCTTCGGACAGGGGACCCTCTCAATCTCCTACGAGCAGTACTTC
TRBV28	TRBJ1-1	NA	NA	CASTPPTQNTEAFF	TGTGCCAGCACACCCCCTACCCAGAACACTGAAGCTTTCTTT
TRBV7-6	TRBJ2-5	NA	TRBD2	CASSSGLAYQETQYF	TGTGCCAGCAGCTCGGGACTAGCGTATCAAGAGACCCAGTACTTC
TRBV6-1	TRBJ2-1	NA	NA	CASIVVGANEQFF	TGTGCCAGCATCGTGGTGGGGGCCAATGAGCAGTTCTTC
TRBV19	TRBJ1-1	NA	TRBD1	CASLRRQGGVGTEAFF	TGTGCCAGCTTACGTCGACAGGGTGGTGTGGGTACTGAAGCTTTCTTT
TRBV28	TRBJ1-4	NA	TRBD1	CASSWGTGGEKLFF	TGTGCCAGCAGTTGGGGGACAGGGGGAGAAAAACTGTTTTTT
TRBV6-1	TRBJ2-5	NA	NA	CASSEVRRSFQETQYF	TGTGCCAGCAGTGAAGTTCGGAGAAGCTTCCAAGAGACCCAGTACTTC
TRBV11-2	TRBJ2-2	NA	NA	CASSPLEGHTRNTGELFF	TGTGCCAGCAGCCCCCTAGAGGGCCATACAAGGAACACCGGGGAGCTGTTTTTT